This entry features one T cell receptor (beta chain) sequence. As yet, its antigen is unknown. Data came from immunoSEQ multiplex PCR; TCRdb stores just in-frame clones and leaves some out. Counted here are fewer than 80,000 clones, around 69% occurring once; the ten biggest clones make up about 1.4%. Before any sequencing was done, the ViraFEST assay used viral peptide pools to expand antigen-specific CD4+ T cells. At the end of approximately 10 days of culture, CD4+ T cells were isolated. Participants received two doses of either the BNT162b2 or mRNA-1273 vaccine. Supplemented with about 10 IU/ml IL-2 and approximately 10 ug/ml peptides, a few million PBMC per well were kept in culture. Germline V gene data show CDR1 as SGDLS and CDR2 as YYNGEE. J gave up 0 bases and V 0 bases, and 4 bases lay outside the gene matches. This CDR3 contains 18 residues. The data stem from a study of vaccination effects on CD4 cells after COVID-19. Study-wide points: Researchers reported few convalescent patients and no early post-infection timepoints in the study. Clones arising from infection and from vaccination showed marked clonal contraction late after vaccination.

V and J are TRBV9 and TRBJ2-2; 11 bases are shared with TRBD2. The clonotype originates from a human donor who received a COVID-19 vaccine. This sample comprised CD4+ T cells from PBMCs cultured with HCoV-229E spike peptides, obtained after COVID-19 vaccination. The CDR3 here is CASSVGLAGGTNTGELFF. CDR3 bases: TGTGCCAGCAGCGTAGGGCTAGCGGGGGGTACGAACACCGGGGAGCTGTTTTTT.